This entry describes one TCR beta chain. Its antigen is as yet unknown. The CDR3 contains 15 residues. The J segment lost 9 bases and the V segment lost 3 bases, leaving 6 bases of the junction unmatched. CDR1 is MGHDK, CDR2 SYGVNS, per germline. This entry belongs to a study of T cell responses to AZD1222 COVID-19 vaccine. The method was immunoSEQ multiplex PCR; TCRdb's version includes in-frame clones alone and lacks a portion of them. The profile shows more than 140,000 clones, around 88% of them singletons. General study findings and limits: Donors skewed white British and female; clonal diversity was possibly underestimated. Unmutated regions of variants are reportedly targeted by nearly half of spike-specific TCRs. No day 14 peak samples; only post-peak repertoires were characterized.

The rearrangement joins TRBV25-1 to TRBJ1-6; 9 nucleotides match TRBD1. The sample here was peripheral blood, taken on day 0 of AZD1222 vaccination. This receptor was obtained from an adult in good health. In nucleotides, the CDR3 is TGTGCCAGCAGTGACCTCGGGACAGGGAGTTCACCCCTCCACTTT. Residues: CASSDLGTGSSPLHF.